The present T cell receptor beta chain was sequenced within a study of shared clonotypes between healthy human individuals. Study-wide findings and caveats: It was only blood that was sampled, and tissue repertoires likely differ. Clonotype sharing across donors was expected to vary with sequencing depth.

Regarding this clone: The antigen is not known.

CD45RO-negative, CCR7-selected cells formed the naive CD8 fraction, which excluded terminally differentiated effector memory CD45RA+ cells. The assay was immunoSEQ multiplex PCR, and TCRdb's table has in-frame clones only and misses some. This sample yields roughly 2.1 million clones, of which about 92% are seen a single time; roughly 1.8% belongs to the top ten. This CDR3 is built from 13 residues. The V and J ends lost 3 bases and 8 bases respectively, with 13 bases between them. Germline V gene sequence: CDR1 LNHDA, CDR2 SQIVND (reference sequence). This sequence originates from a man younger than 35 in good health. Some clones in this sample may be carry-over from other donors' samples. The rearrangement uses TRBV19 and TRBJ1-2; D not resolved. Material: naive CD8+ T cells from PBMCs. The CDR3 reads CASSMAAWVGYTF. CDR3 nucleotides: TGTGCCAGTAGTATGGCGGCTTGGGTCGGCTACACCTTC.